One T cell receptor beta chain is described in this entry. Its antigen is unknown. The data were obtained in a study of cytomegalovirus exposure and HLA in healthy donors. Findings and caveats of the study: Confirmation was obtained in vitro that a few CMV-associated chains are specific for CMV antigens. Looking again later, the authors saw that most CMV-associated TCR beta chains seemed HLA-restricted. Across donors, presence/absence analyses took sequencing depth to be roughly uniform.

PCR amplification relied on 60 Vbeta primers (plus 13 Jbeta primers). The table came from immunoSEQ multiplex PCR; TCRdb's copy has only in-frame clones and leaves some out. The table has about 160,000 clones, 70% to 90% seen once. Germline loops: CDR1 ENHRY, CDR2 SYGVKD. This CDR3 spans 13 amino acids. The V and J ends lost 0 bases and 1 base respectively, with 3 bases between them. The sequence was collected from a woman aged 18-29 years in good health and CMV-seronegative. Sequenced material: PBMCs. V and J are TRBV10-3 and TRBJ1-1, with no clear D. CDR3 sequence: CAISESRNTEAFF. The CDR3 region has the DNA TGTGCCATCAGTGAGTCGAGGAACACTGAAGCTTTCTTT.